This TCR beta chain appears in the sequencing data of a study of PD-L1 blockade in urothelial cancer. At the level of the study: Patients went on atezolizumab in the mid-2010s, receiving 1,200 mg intravenously every 3 weeks. The analyses of blood took place 3 weeks (second dose) and 6 weeks after treatment start.

V was clipped by 5 bases and J by 1 base; unmatched bases: 8. The germline CDR1 and CDR2 sequences are MNHNY and SVGAGI (reference sequence). This CDR3 has 15 residues. With respect to this clone: Its target is unknown.

Only in-frame clones appear in the TCRdb table, and some are missing; sequencing was by immunoSEQ multiplex PCR. The data hold about 24,000 clones, with around nine tenths observed a single time. Patients' urothelial carcinoma was locally advanced or metastatic. Whole-study findings and limits: Prediction of better survival came from below-median pretreatment blood TCR clonality.

The sample was PBMCs, taken around atezolizumab (anti-PD-L1) treatment. This TCR was recovered from a man in his fifties with urothelial cancer. The chain joins TRBV6-6 to TRBJ2-7; TRBD1 aligns across 7 bases. The CDR3 DNA sequence: TGTGCCAGCAGTGCATATCGGACAGGTTCCTACGAGCAGTACTTC. Its protein is CASSAYRTGSYEQYF.